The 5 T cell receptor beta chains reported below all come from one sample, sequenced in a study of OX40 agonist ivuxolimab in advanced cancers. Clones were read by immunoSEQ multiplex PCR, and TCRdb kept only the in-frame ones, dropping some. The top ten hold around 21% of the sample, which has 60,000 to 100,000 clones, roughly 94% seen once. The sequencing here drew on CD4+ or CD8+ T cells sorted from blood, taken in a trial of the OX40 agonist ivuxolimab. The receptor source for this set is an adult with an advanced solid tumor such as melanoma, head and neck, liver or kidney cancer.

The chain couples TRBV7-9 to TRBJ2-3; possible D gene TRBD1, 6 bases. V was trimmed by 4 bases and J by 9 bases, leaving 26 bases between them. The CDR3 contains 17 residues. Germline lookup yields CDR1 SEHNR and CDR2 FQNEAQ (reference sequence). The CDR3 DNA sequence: TGTGCCAGCAGCTACCTAGCCGCAGGGGCATCAGCATCCACGCAGTATTTT. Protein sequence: CASSYLAAGASASTQYF.

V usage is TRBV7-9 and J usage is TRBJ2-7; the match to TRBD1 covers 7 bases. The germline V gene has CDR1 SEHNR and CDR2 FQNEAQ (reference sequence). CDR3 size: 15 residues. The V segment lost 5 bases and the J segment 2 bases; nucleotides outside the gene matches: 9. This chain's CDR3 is CASSRRDSQAYEQYF. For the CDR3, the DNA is TGTGCCAGCAGCCGCCGGGACAGCCAAGCCTACGAGCAGTACTTC.

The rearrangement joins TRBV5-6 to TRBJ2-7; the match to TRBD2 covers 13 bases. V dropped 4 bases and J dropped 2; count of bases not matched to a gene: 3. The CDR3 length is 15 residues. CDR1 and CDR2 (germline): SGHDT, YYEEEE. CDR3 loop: CASSPGLAGTYEQYF. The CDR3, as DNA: TGTGCCAGCAGCCCGGGACTAGCGGGAACCTACGAGCAGTACTTC.

CDR3: CASSFPGQGSQTYGYTF. Here the CDR3 DNA reads TGTGCCAGCAGCTTTCCTGGACAGGGGTCCCAAACCTATGGCTACACCTTC. The chain carries TRBV7-8 and TRBJ1-2, with 9 bases fitting TRBD1. Germline CDR1 reads SGHVS; CDR2 reads FQNEAQ. CDR3 length: 17 amino acids. V shed 3 bases, J shed 4 bases, and the junction held 12 bases outside the gene matches.

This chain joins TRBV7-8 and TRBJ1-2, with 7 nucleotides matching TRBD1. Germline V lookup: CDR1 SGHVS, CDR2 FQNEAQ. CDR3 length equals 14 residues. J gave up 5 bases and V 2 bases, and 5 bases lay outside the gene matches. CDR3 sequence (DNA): TGTGCCAGCAGCTTATTAACAGGGGCTTATGGCTACACCTTC. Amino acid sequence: CASSLLTGAYGYTF.